Reported below is one T cell receptor (beta chain). After removal of 9 bases from V and 2 bases from J, the junction contained 3 bases not matched to a gene. The germline CDR1 and CDR2 sequences are WSHSY and SAAADI. CDR3 size: 12 residues. The source of the sample is a study of blood T cell repertoires in COVID-19. Clones were read by immunoSEQ multiplex PCR, and TCRdb kept only the in-frame ones, dropping some. The sample gives 120,000 to 150,000 clones, 70% to 90% of which show up once; around 3.7% is in the top ten. Donors were grouped by their self-reported clinical history. The receptor was derived from a woman aged 45-65 years with acute COVID-19. Specimen: PBMCs or T cells enriched from blood (not recorded which). The chain joins TRBV10-2 to TRBJ2-7, with TRBD1 identical over 8 bases. CDR3 DNA sequence: TGCGCCAGTCGGACAGGGACCTACGAGCAGTACTTC. This translates into CASRTGTYEQYF.